This section outlines one T cell receptor (beta chain) sequence together with its context. Its antigen is currently unknown. Assay: immunoSEQ multiplex PCR; the TCRdb copy retains only in-frame clones and omits some. The sample comprises fewer than 2,000 clones, around 86% of which are singletons, and approximately 10% rests with the top ten. The sample belongs to a study of immune evolution from preneoplasia to lung adenocarcinoma. Whole-study results and caveats: Top clone frequencies peaked in normal lung, apparently declining through invasive adenocarcinoma. Normal lung had highest clonality; later lesions appeared denser, more diverse.

Patient tissue came from resections in Japan or China, 2014–2017. Per germline, CDR1 MNHNY and CDR2 SVGAGI (reference sequence). The CDR3 covers 13 residues. With 7 bases removed from V and 0 bases from J, the gap between germline ends came to 9 bases. The sequence derives from a person aged 70 to 79 with lung adenocarcinoma. This chain uses TRBV6-6 with TRBJ1-1, with D perhaps TRBD1 (5 bases). Sequenced sample: FFPE adjacent normal lung tissue. CDR3 region: CASTRQLNTEAFF. DNA for the CDR3: TGTGCCAGCACACGACAGTTGAACACTGAAGCTTTCTTT.